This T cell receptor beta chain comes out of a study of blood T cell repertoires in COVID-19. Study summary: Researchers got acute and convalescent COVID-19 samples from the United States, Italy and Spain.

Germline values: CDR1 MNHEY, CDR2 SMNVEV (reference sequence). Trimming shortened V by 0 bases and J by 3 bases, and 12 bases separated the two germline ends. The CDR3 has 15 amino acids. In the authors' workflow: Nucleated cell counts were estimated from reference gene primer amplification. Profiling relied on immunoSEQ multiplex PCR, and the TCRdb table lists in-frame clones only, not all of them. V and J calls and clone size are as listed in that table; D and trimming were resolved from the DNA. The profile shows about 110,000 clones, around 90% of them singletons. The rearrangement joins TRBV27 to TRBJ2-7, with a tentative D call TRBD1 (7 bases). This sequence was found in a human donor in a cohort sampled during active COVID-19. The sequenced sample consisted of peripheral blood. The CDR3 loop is CASSLSGRGVYEQYF. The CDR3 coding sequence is TGTGCCAGCAGTTTATCGGGCAGGGGGGTCTACGAGCAGTACTTC.